Below are 21 T cell receptor beta chains sequenced from a single sample in a study of CXCR3-negative and CXCR3-positive naive CD8 T cells. In preparing the TRB cDNA libraries, 5' RACE with UMI labels was used. TCRdb re-called the 5' RACE reads and shows each CDR3 protein once, DNA omitted. The sample's table shows 50,000 to 65,000 distinct CDR3 sequences. Findings and limits, study-wide: In CXCR3-positive naive cells, the TRB CDR3s were more hydrophobic than in CXCR3-negative naive cells.

For these TCRs, the target antigens are not known. The material sequenced was naive CXCR3+ CD8+ T cells from blood. Subset specified: CD45RO-CCR7+CD27+CD95- naive CD8+ T cells expressing CXCR3 (TNR3+). These receptors all stem from a human donor in good health. Some clones in this sample may be carry-over from other donors' samples.

This sequence joins TRBV5-6 and TRBJ1-4; as DNA is missing, the TRBD1 call by TCRdb cannot be tested. The CDR3 is 15 residues long. The germline gives CDR1 SGHDT, CDR2 YYEEEE. This CDR3 is CASSHTDRGNEKLFF.

The chain joins TRBV25-1 to TRBJ2-1; the D call from TCRdb, TRBD1, cannot be confirmed without DNA. Germline CDR1 is MGHDK and CDR2 is SYGVNS. This CDR3 is 16 amino acids long. This CDR3 reads CASSELGGGDYNEQFF.

J is TRBJ2-6 and V is TRBV14; the D call from TCRdb, TRBD2, cannot be confirmed without DNA. The length of the CDR3 is 16 residues. In germline, CDR1 is SGHDN, CDR2 FVKESK. The CDR3 sequence: CASIQVFGPGANVLTF.

The gene calls are TRBV2 and TRBJ1-5. The CDR3 contains 16 residues. CDR1 is SNHLY and CDR2 is FYNNEI in the germline V gene. CDR3: CASSEAGAGPNQPQHF.

The chain couples TRBV6-4 to TRBJ2-2; TCRdb lists TRBD1, though no DNA is available to test this call. The CDR3 length is 16 residues. Germline V gene data show CDR1 as MRHNA and CDR2 as SNTAGT. The CDR3 reads CASSDWAGENTGELFF.

The chain has TRBV6-5 and TRBJ2-7; TCRdb designates TRBD1, a call that cannot be tested without DNA. Germline CDR1 reads MNHEY; CDR2 reads SVGAGI. The CDR3 has 11 amino acids. CDR3 amino acids: CASQQGYEQYF.

The chain employs TRBV7-9 and TRBJ2-7; TCRdb gives TRBD2 as the D gene, but with no DNA this cannot be confirmed. Germline CDR1 reads SEHNR; CDR2 reads FQNEAQ (reference sequence). The CDR3 totals 15 residues. CDR3 sequence reads: CASSWEGRLHYEQYF.

The rearrangement joins TRBV7-3 to TRBJ1-1; no DNA is available, so the TRBD1 call from TCRdb remains unchecked. Per the germline V gene, CDR1 is SGHTA and CDR2 is FQGTGA. This CDR3 is 14 amino acids long. CDR3 sequence: CASSLLGGGTEAFF.

The V gene is TRBV20-1, the J gene TRBJ2-4; the D gene TCRdb calls, TRBD1, cannot be checked with no DNA. CDR1 is DFQATT, CDR2 SNEGSKA, per germline (reference sequence). This CDR3 contains 13 residues. This CDR3 reads CSASNRVGNIQYF.

The genes are TRBV19 and TRBJ1-1. Germline V gene data show CDR1 as LNHDA and CDR2 as SQIVND (reference sequence). There are 15 residues in the CDR3. The CDR3 loop reads CASKIPRVLGTEAFF.

CDR3: CATSIVGYEQYF. This chain links TRBV15 with TRBJ2-7. CDR3 size: 12 residues. Germline V gives CDR1 LNHNV, CDR2 YYDKDF (reference sequence). Filled out from reference TRBV15 and TRBJ2-7, the complete variable domain reads DAMVIQNPRYQVTQFGKPVTLSCSQTLNHNVMYWYQQKSSQAPKLLFHYYDKDFNNEADTPDNFQSRRPNTSFCFLDIRSPGLGDTAMYLCATSIVGYEQYFGPGTRLTVT.

CDR3 loop: CASKAGGGYEQYF. This chain connects TRBV12-3 or TRBV12-4 to TRBJ2-7; TCRdb's D gene call, TRBD2, goes unchecked for lack of DNA. This CDR3 is built from 13 residues.

The rearrangement joins TRBV29-1 to TRBJ1-1. The CDR3 runs 12 residues. Germline V gene lookup returns CDR1 SQVTM and CDR2 ANQGSEA. CDR3 sequence reads: CSVEREPTEAFF.

The rearrangement joins TRBV15 to TRBJ1-1; TCRdb indicates TRBD1, and absent DNA this call remains unverified. This CDR3 is 14 amino acids long. Germline V CDR1 and CDR2: LNHNV, YYDKDF (reference sequence). The CDR3 here is CATSQGEVWSEAFF.

The chain couples TRBV15 to TRBJ1-1; TCRdb's D gene call, TRBD1, goes unchecked for lack of DNA. The CDR3 is 15 residues long. Germline V gene lookup returns CDR1 LNHNV and CDR2 YYDKDF (reference sequence). The CDR3 is CATSGSGTGNTEAFF.

The rearrangement joins TRBV19 to TRBJ2-1; TCRdb's D gene call, TRBD2, goes unchecked for lack of DNA. CDR3 length equals 16 residues. Germline CDR1 LNHDA, CDR2 SQIVND (reference sequence). The CDR3: CASRGLRIEGYNEQFF.

The rearrangement joins TRBV6-4 to TRBJ1-2. The CDR3 sequence is 15 residues long. CDR1 and CDR2 (germline): MRHNA, SNTAGT. CDR3 in amino acids: CASSDSISGMGGYTF.

CDR3 amino acids: CSAGQGNSGYTF. The chain combines TRBV29-1 with TRBJ1-2; TCRdb gives TRBD1 as the D gene, but with no DNA this cannot be confirmed. There are 12 residues in the CDR3. Germline V gene lookup returns CDR1 SQVTM and CDR2 ANQGSEA.

The chain links TRBV11-2 to TRBJ2-1; TCRdb proposes TRBD1, but this gene call is untestable without DNA. CDR1 is SGHAT, CDR2 FQNNGV, per germline. CDR3 length: 17 amino acids. The CDR3 protein is CASSKVGWDRGQDEQFF.

The rearrangement joins TRBV12-3 or TRBV12-4 to TRBJ2-3; there is no DNA to check the TCRdb D call of TRBD2. CDR3 size: 15 residues. The CDR3 reads CASSFTSGSTDTQYF.

The V and J genes are TRBV7-9 and TRBJ1-5; as DNA is missing, the TRBD1 call by TCRdb cannot be tested. The CDR3 length is 14 residues. Germline CDR1 is SEHNR and CDR2 is FQNEAQ (reference sequence). CDR3: CASSPPGPNQPQHF.